This is a list of T cell receptor beta chains from one sample in a study of blood T cell repertoires in COVID-19. Profiling relied on immunoSEQ multiplex PCR, and the TCRdb table lists in-frame clones only, not all of them. The table lists 90,000 to 130,000 clones, 72% of them singletons, with 7.6% in the top ten. Sequenced sample: peripheral blood. These receptors all come from an older woman with acute or convalescent COVID-19. Each CDR3 is given with its conserved first and last residue. The D gene is left open where the match is weak. Some rows mark clone size as missing; the rest say once, few, many or name a class of expanded clone.

TRBV2	-	TRBJ1-5	-	CASSAQGTHNQPQHF	TGTGCCAGCAGTGCTCAGGGTACCCACAATCAGCCCCAGCATTTT
TRBV11-2	few	TRBJ2-5	-	CASSFGAAETQYF	TGTGCCAGCAGCTTTGGAGCGGCGGAGACCCAGTACTTC
TRBV19	-	TRBJ1-2	TRBD1	CASSAGTDFYGYTF	TGTGCCAGTAGTGCCGGGACAGATTTCTATGGCTACACCTTC
TRBV19	-	TRBJ2-6	-	CASSRSVSGANVLTF	TGTGCCAGTAGTCGATCAGTCTCTGGGGCCAACGTCCTGACTTTC
TRBV5-4	once	TRBJ2-2	-	CASSPPSRSAGELFF	TGTGCCAGCAGCCCTCCCAGTCGTTCCGCCGGGGAGCTGTTTTTT
TRBV9	-	TRBJ2-7	TRBD1	CASSVATGASYEQYF	TGTGCCAGCAGCGTAGCAACAGGGGCCTCCTACGAGCAGTACTTC
TRBV7-8	-	TRBJ1-2	TRBD1	CAGSLGGQGAYGYTF	TGTGCCGGCAGCTTAGGCGGACAGGGGGCTTATGGCTACACCTTC
TRBV7-2	-	TRBJ2-3	-	CASSLAGRTDTQYF	TGTGCCAGCAGCTTAGCGGGGAGGACAGATACGCAGTATTTT
TRBV6-6	-	TRBJ1-3	TRBD1	CASSQGVGGNTIYF	TGTGCCAGCAGTCAGGGGGTGGGTGGAAACACCATATATTTT
TRBV19	-	TRBJ2-5	-	CASSIGRVPETQYF	TGTGCCAGTAGTATAGGCAGGGTACCGGAGACCCAGTACTTC
TRBV5-5	-	TRBJ2-5	TRBD1	CASSFSGGRETQYF	TGTGCCAGCTCCTTCTCAGGGGGACGGGAGACCCAGTACTTC
TRBV10-3	-	TRBJ2-3	-	CAISEGGGNTDTQYF	TGTGCCATCAGTGAAGGGGGGGGAAATACAGATACGCAGTATTTT
TRBV3-1/TRBV3-2	once	TRBJ2-7	TRBD2	CASSGGLAGIYEQYF	TGTGCCAGCAGCGGGGGACTAGCGGGGATCTACGAGCAGTACTTC
TRBV28	few	TRBJ1-3	-	CASSFSGAGGNTIYF	TGTGCCAGCAGTTTTTCAGGGGCTGGTGGAAACACCATATATTTT
TRBV5-1	-	TRBJ1-1	-	CASSLTDLNTEAFF	TGCGCCAGCAGCTTGACGGACTTGAACACTGAAGCTTTCTTT
TRBV11-2	once	TRBJ1-5	-	CASSLDRGQPQHF	TGTGCCAGCAGCTTAGATCGGGGGCAGCCCCAGCATTTT
TRBV12-5	-	TRBJ1-1	TRBD1	CASGTGQGWPEAFF	TGTGCTAGTGGTACGGGACAGGGGTGGCCTGAAGCTTTCTTT
TRBV5-1	-	TRBJ2-3	-	CASSTRGFNTDTQYF	TGCGCCAGCAGCACCAGGGGTTTTAACACAGATACGCAGTATTTT
TRBV5-1	-	TRBJ2-7	-	CATRVSPSYEQYF	TGCGCCACGCGGGTCTCTCCCTCCTACGAGCAGTACTTC
TRBV7-9	few	TRBJ2-4	-	CASRSGAASAKNIQYF	TGTGCCAGCAGGTCAGGGGCGGCTTCAGCCAAAAACATTCAGTACTTC
TRBV4-3	-	TRBJ1-6	-	CASSLGSDNSPLHF	TGCGCCAGCAGCCTCGGGAGTGATAATTCACCCCTCCACTTT
TRBV12-3/TRBV12-4	-	TRBJ1-2	-	CASSLDSGYGYTF	TGTGCCAGCAGTCTCGACAGTGGCTATGGCTACACCTTC
TRBV3-1/TRBV3-2	-	TRBJ2-5	-	CASSQDRRGQETQYF	TGTGCCAGCAGCCAAGATCGGCGGGGACAAGAGACCCAGTACTTC
TRBV5-1	-	TRBJ2-7	TRBD1	CASSLDLDRGAYEQYF	TGCGCCAGCAGCTTGGATCTCGACAGGGGGGCCTACGAGCAGTACTTC
TRBV24-1	-	TRBJ1-2	-	CATSAQSYGYTF	TGTGCCACCAGTGCACAGAGTTATGGCTACACCTTC
TRBV6-6	-	TRBJ1-5	TRBD1	CASSPGQGAQPQHF	TGTGCCAGCAGCCCTGGACAGGGAGCCCAGCCCCAGCATTTT